Below are 32 T cell receptor beta chains sequenced from a single sample in a study of T-cell reconstitution after alpha-beta-depleted transplantation in children (dated by TCRdb to 2016 to 2017). Library creation used PCR. These reads were obtained on an Illumina HiSeq 2500. TCR libraries were prepared with molecular barcoding, using unique molecular identifiers to normalize TCRbeta repertoire quantification. Through fastp at Q25 and MiXCR, TCRdb rebuilt clones from the public reads, retaining in-frame beta chains. CDR3 protein duplicates are merged, each entry listing the most common genes and DNA. The sample yields roughly 790,000 distinct CDR3 sequences; about 16% were counted once. Around 5.3% of the sample is held by the ten biggest clonotypes. The treatment or condition label, as the study defines it: allogeneic hematopoietic cell transplantation with graft depleted of TCRalphabeta T cells and CD19 B cells.

The sequences come from PBMCs, mostly from graft donor cells, collected 360 days after TCRalphabeta/CD19-depleted stem cell transplant. These receptor sequences come from a male patient younger than 18 who had a stem cell transplant for acute lymphoblastic leukemia, so the T cells may come from the graft donor.

Only a few counts were recorded for this clonotype. The genes are TRBV5-6 and TRBJ2-1; D not certain. Germline CDR1 reads SGHDT; CDR2 reads YYEEEE. This CDR3 is 12 amino acids long. The ends were cut back, 0 bases at V and 13 bases at J, with 11 bases in the middle. CDR3 protein: CASSLAVSDQFF. The CDR3 region has the DNA TGTGCCAGCAGCTTGGCAGTGTCGGATCAGTTCTTC.

There are many counts of this clonotype. CDR3 loop: CASSFGTSGRLYEQFF. In DNA form, the CDR3 reads TGTGCCAGCAGTTTCGGGACTAGCGGGAGGTTGTATGAGCAGTTCTTC. The chain is built from TRBV28 and TRBJ2-1; 15 nucleotides agree with TRBD2. Germline V gives CDR1 MDHEN, CDR2 SYDVKM. The CDR3 runs 16 residues. The J segment lost 8 bases and the V segment lost 3 bases, leaving 5 bases of the junction unmatched.

The table lists this clonotype with many counts. V usage is TRBV14 and J usage is TRBJ2-2, with TRBD2 identical over 9 bases. J lost 4 bases, V lost 0 bases, and 9 bases had no gene match. There are 18 residues in the CDR3. In germline, CDR1 is SGHDN, CDR2 FVKESK. CDR3 in amino acids: CASSQDSVLAGPTGELFF. The CDR3 bases are TGTGCCAGCAGCCAAGATTCGGTACTAGCGGGCCCCACCGGGGAGCTGTTTTTT.

The sample holds many counts of this clonotype. The chain joins TRBV29-1 to TRBJ2-1; D uncertain. This CDR3 has 11 residues. Trimming stripped 6 bases from V and 4 bases from J, with 7 bases between. CDR1 SQVTM and CDR2 ANQGSEA come from the germline V gene. The CDR3 sequence is CSVDVYNEQFF. DNA of the CDR3: TGCAGCGTCGACGTATACAATGAGCAGTTCTTC.

The gene calls are TRBV9 and TRBJ2-7, with TRBD1 matching 9 bases. This CDR3 spans 16 amino acids. V lost 0 bases, J lost 4 bases, and 8 bases stayed unmatched. Germline V gene lookup returns CDR1 SGDLS and CDR2 YYNGEE. The DNA for the CDR3 is TGTGCCAGCAGCGTAGCCTCCGGGACAGGGCCGTACGAGCAGTACTTC. Its protein is CASSVASGTGPYEQYF. Full variable domain (missing parts from reference TRBV9 and TRBJ2-7): DSGVTQTPKHLITATGQRVTLRCSPRSGDLSVYWYQQSLDQGLQFLIQYYNGEERAKGNILERFSAQQFPDLHSELNLSSLELGDSALYFCASSVASGTGPYEQYFGPGTRLTVT.

The table lists this clonotype with a few counts. The rearrangement uses TRBV5-1 and TRBJ2-5, with TRBD2 identical over 7 bases. The CDR3 extends over 15 amino acids. Germline CDR1 SGHRS, CDR2 YFSETQ. Germline trimming cut 0 bases from V and 5 bases from J; bases unmatched to any gene: 7. In DNA, the CDR3 is TGCGCCAGCAGCTTGGGGGGGGGAGTGACGGAGACCCAGTACTTC. This encodes CASSLGGGVTETQYF.

The chain couples TRBV11-1 to TRBJ2-3, with D tentatively TRBD2 (7 bases). Germline CDR1 and CDR2: SGHAT and FQDESV (reference sequence). This CDR3 is 18 amino acids long. V lost 5 bases to trimming and J lost 4 bases, with 25 bases between them. CDR3 amino acids: CASSRGGSGIWEPDTQYF. CDR3 nucleotide sequence: TGTGCCAGCAGCAGGGGGGGCTCTGGAATCTGGGAACCAGATACGCAGTATTTT.

This chain uses TRBV25-1 with TRBJ2-1; TRBD2 might be the D (5 bases). V was pared by 4 bases and J by 0 bases, with 16 bases between. CDR1 and CDR2 (germline): MGHDK, SYGVNS. This CDR3 has 17 amino acids. DNA for the CDR3: TGTGCCAGCAGTGGGCCTAAGCGGATCAGCTCCTACAATGAGCAGTTCTTC. The encoded protein is CASSGPKRISSYNEQFF.

This clonotype was counted a few times. This chain uses TRBV5-1 with TRBJ1-4, with D maybe TRBD1 (5 bases). There are 14 residues in the CDR3. Between the trimmed V and J ends, which lost 7 bases and 7 bases, there was a span of 17 bases. Germline V gene sequence: CDR1 SGHRS, CDR2 YFSETQ. CDR3 protein: CASREGPIGEKLFF. The CDR3, as DNA: TGCGCCAGCCGAGAGGGACCGATCGGTGAAAAACTGTTTTTT.

The chain carries TRBV5-1 and TRBJ2-2, with TRBD2 matching over 14 bases. CDR3 length equals 20 residues. CDR1 and CDR2 (germline): SGHRS, YFSETQ. The trim removed 1 base at V and 3 bases at J, leaving 11 bases unmatched. CDR3 sequence (DNA): TGCGCCAGCAGCTTGAGTAGGGGACTAGCGGGAGTTCTCGACACCGGGGAGCTGTTTTTT. Amino acids: CASSLSRGLAGVLDTGELFF.

This chain uses TRBV5-8 with TRBJ2-3, with a possible D match to TRBD1 (5 bases). The CDR3 consists of 15 residues. Per the germline V gene, CDR1 is SGHTS and CDR2 is YDEGEE. The ends were cut back, 5 bases at V and 2 bases at J, with 15 bases in the middle. In nucleotides, the CDR3 is TGTGCCAGCAGTGTTACAGGTCCCCCCACAGATACGCAGTATTTT. Its translation: CASSVTGPPTDTQYF.

The rearrangement uses TRBV7-2 and TRBJ2-5, with D perhaps TRBD1 (6 bases). The CDR3 consists of 13 residues. The germline V gene has CDR1 SGHTA and CDR2 FQGNSA. The V end lost 7 bases, the J end lost 5 bases, and 14 bases lay between the germline ends. The DNA for the CDR3 is TGTGCCAGCACCAGGCACAGGGAGGAGACCCAGTACTTC. Protein product: CASTRHREETQYF.

This clonotype has a handful of counts. CDR3 protein: CASSVADGYTF. The CDR3 nucleotides read TGTGCCAGCAGTGTCGCCGATGGCTACACCTTC. The chain uses TRBV12-3 or TRBV12-4 and TRBJ1-2; D unclear. The CDR3 is 11 residues long. V was clipped by 5 bases and J by 6 bases, with 7 bases between them.

V gene TRBV5-6 combines with J gene TRBJ1-5; no clear D gene. The germline V gene has CDR1 SGHDT and CDR2 YYEEEE. The CDR3 is 14 residues long. Deletions cut 4 bases from V and 5 bases from J, with 13 bases between. The CDR3 is CASSLASDYQPQHF. The CDR3 DNA sequence: TGTGCCAGCAGCCTAGCCTCGGATTATCAGCCCCAGCATTTT. Variable domain in full (rest from reference TRBV5-6 and TRBJ1-5): DAGVTQSPTHLIKTRGQQVTLRCSPKSGHDTVSWYQQALGQGPQFIFQYYEEEERQRGNFPDRFSGHQFPNYSSELNVNALLLGDSALYLCASSLASDYQPQHFGDGTRLSIL.

Only a few counts were recorded for this clonotype. The CDR3 here is CASSMGTRETQYF. CDR3 DNA sequence: TGTGCCAGTAGTATGGGGACTCGTGAGACCCAGTACTTC. The rearrangement joins TRBV19 to TRBJ2-5, with a possible D match to TRBD2 (6 bases). This CDR3 contains 13 residues. Germline V gives CDR1 LNHDA, CDR2 SQIVND (reference sequence). Trimming took 3 bases from V and 5 from J, leaving 10 bases between them.

This clonotype occurred a few times. J is TRBJ2-1 and V is TRBV20-1; the D gene is possibly TRBD2 (5 bases). Germline CDR1 DFQATT, CDR2 SNEGSKA (reference sequence). V lost 2 bases to trimming and J lost 0 bases, with 8 bases between them. This CDR3 is built from 14 residues. For the CDR3, the DNA is TGCAGTGCTAGAAAGAGGGCCTCCTACAATGAGCAGTTCTTC. Protein product: CSARKRASYNEQFF.

The rearrangement links TRBV4-1 to TRBJ2-7; D is possibly TRBD2 (6 bases). Germline V lookup: CDR1 MGHRA, CDR2 YSYEKL. V gave up 4 bases and J gave up 1 base, with 14 bases separating them. The CDR3 length is 15 residues. CDR3 residues: CASSPPGEVSYEQYF. In nucleotides, the CDR3 is TGCGCCAGCAGCCCCCCCGGGGAGGTATCCTACGAGCAGTACTTC.

J is TRBJ2-1 and V is TRBV2; 11 bases line up with TRBD2. Germline CDR1 reads SNHLY; CDR2 reads FYNNEI. This CDR3 comprises 13 residues. V dropped 5 bases and J dropped 14; count of bases not matched to a gene: 8. In DNA, the CDR3 is TGTGCCAGCAGTATCCTAGCGGGAGGCCCTGAGTTCTTC. It codes for CASSILAGGPEFF.

The chain links TRBV7-9 to TRBJ1-1; D is uncertain. Germline values: CDR1 SEHNR, CDR2 FQNEAQ (reference sequence). The CDR3 runs to 14 residues. The germline V and J ends were trimmed by 1 base and 8 bases, with 14 bases remaining between them. CDR3 coding DNA: TGTGCCAGCAGCTTAGGTTGGCAATCTACGGAAGCTTTCTTT. It encodes CASSLGWQSTEAFF.

The genes are TRBV9 and TRBJ2-1; D might be TRBD2 (5 bases). Germline lookup yields CDR1 SGDLS and CDR2 YYNGEE. The CDR3 covers 17 residues. Trimming took off 0 bases at V and 0 bases at J, with 13 bases between the two ends. CDR3 nucleotide sequence: TGTGCCAGCAGCGTAGCAGCCCGTCGGGACTCCTACAATGAGCAGTTCTTC. It yields the protein CASSVAARRDSYNEQFF.

CDR3: CSVEKWTGAQEQYF. DNA of the CDR3: TGCAGCGTTGAAAAATGGACAGGGGCTCAAGAGCAGTACTTC. The rearrangement uses TRBV29-1 and TRBJ2-7; 9 bases fit TRBD1. Germline V lookup: CDR1 SQVTM, CDR2 ANQGSEA. The J segment lost 7 bases and the V segment lost 2 bases, leaving 9 bases of the junction unmatched. The CDR3 is 14 residues long.

This clonotype was detected a few times. This chain links TRBV5-1 with TRBJ2-3, with D perhaps TRBD2 (6 bases). This CDR3 spans 16 amino acids. Germline V lookup: CDR1 SGHRS, CDR2 YFSETQ. The V gene lost 0 bases and the J gene lost 3 bases, with 14 bases spanning the gap. The CDR3 DNA reads as TGCGCCAGCAGCTTGGATCCGGGAGTTGGTACAGATACGCAGTATTTT. The encoded protein is CASSLDPGVGTDTQYF.

This clonotype was seen only a few times. The chain employs TRBV21-1 and TRBJ2-7. TRBV21-1 counts as a pseudogene. This CDR3 comprises 11 residues. The CDR3 coding sequence is TGTGCCAGCAGCAACCCTAACGAGCAGTACTTC. Translated: CASSNPNEQYF.

The V call is TRBV5-6, the J call TRBJ1-5; a weak D match, TRBD1 (6 bases). From germline, CDR1 is SGHDT and CDR2 YYEEEE. This CDR3 comprises 14 residues. V was shortened by 2 bases and J by 7 bases, with 13 bases between the two germline ends. The CDR3 DNA reads TGTGCCAGCAGCTTTAATACAGGGTCCCAGCCCCAGCATTTT. Translated: CASSFNTGSQPQHF.

This clonotype was observed a few times. The chain combines TRBV2 with TRBJ2-5; D gene uncertain. V lost 2 bases and J lost 4, with 8 bases in between. The CDR3 contains 13 residues. Germline V lookup: CDR1 SNHLY, CDR2 FYNNEI. CDR3 sequence reads: CASSETGVETQYF. In nucleotides, the CDR3 is TGTGCCAGCAGTGAAACTGGGGTAGAGACCCAGTACTTC.

V and J are TRBV10-3 and TRBJ2-7; 7 bases fit TRBD1. The V segment lost 0 bases and the J segment 2 bases; nucleotides outside the gene matches: 10. This CDR3 comprises 17 residues. The V gene's germline CDR1 is ENHRY and CDR2 SYGVKD. CDR3: CAISESYLRDSTYEQYF. In nucleotides, the CDR3 is TGTGCCATCAGTGAGTCCTACCTGAGGGACAGCACCTACGAGCAGTACTTC.

In its sample, this clonotype was seen a few times. This chain links TRBV3-1 with TRBJ2-1, with a tentative D call TRBD2 (5 bases). Germline CDR1 reads LGHDT; CDR2 reads YNNKEL (reference sequence). V gave up 3 bases and J gave up 2 bases, with 14 bases separating them. The CDR3 totals 16 residues. This CDR3 is CASSQSAGGTYNEQFF. The CDR3 nucleotides read TGTGCCAGCAGCCAGTCTGCGGGTGGTACCTACAATGAGCAGTTCTTC.

In this sample, this clonotype turned up a few times. CDR3 in DNA: TGCGCCAGCAGCTTGGCCGGTAGCGGGAGAAGAGATACGCAGTATTTT. This codes for CASSLAGSGRRDTQYF. The rearrangement uses TRBV5-1 and TRBJ2-3, with 9 bases that match TRBD2. Germline V CDR1 and CDR2: SGHRS, YFSETQ. This CDR3 has 16 amino acids. The ends lost 0 bases at V and 5 bases at J; junction bases unmatched: 7. The variable domain in full, with the rest retrieved from reference TRBV5-1 and TRBJ2-3, is KAGVTQTPRYLIKTRGQQVTLSCSPISGHRSVSWYQQTPGQGLQFLFEYFSETQRNKGNFPGRFSGRQFSNSRSEMNVSTLELGDSALYLCASSLAGSGRRDTQYFGPGTRLTVL.

This sequence joins TRBV12-3 or TRBV12-4 and TRBJ2-7, with D perhaps matching TRBD2 (6 bases). The CDR3 is 12 residues long. Trimming stripped 6 bases from V and 2 bases from J, with 8 bases between. For the CDR3, the DNA is TGTGCCAGCAGGCGGGAAACCTACGAGCAGTACTTC. Its translation is CASRRETYEQYF.

This clonotype was seen more than once but under ten times. J is TRBJ2-7 and V is TRBV4-2, with 7 bases that match TRBD1. The trim removed 8 bases at V and 3 bases at J, leaving 7 bases unmatched. This CDR3 is built from 13 residues. CDR1 and CDR2 from the germline V gene are LGHNA and YNFKEQ. CDR3: CASERGGHYEQYF. CDR3 nucleotides: TGTGCCAGCGAGAGAGGGGGCCACTACGAGCAGTACTTC.

This clonotype was picked up a small number of times. The V call is TRBV18, the J call TRBJ2-5, with 12 nucleotides matching TRBD2. The trim removed 2 bases at V and 10 bases at J, leaving 5 bases unmatched. This CDR3 has 14 amino acids. Per germline, CDR1 KGHSH and CDR2 LQKENI. CDR3 region: CASSPIRTSGDQYF. The CDR3 DNA reads as TGTGCCAGCTCACCAATTCGGACTAGCGGGGACCAGTACTTC.

This clonotype was recorded at least ten times. This chain joins TRBV7-3 and TRBJ2-1, with 7 bases fitting TRBD2. CDR3 length: 16 amino acids. Trimming at V came to 6 bases and at J to 5 bases, leaving 13 bases not matched to a gene. Germline V gives CDR1 SGHTA, CDR2 FQGTGA. The CDR3 sequence: CASRLQGGRGDNEQFF. The CDR3 DNA reads as TGTGCCAGCAGACTACAAGGAGGGAGGGGCGACAATGAGCAGTTCTTC.